These 13 T cell receptor beta chains share one sample of origin, sequenced in a study of blood T cell repertoires in COVID-19 (dated by TCRdb to between 2020 and 2021). Library method: the immunoSEQ multiplex PCR assay. The table was pulled from immuneACCESS by TCRdb, which kept in-frame rearrangements only. Such tables lose some clones; where checked, under half of the loss comes from unresolved V genes, and the rest has no known cause. The sample table records 170,000 or so clones; about 88% of these occur just once. Less than 3% of the sample rests with the top ten. Sequenced input: peripheral blood. The source of these receptors is a middle-aged man with active or convalescent COVID-19.

In nucleotides, the CDR3 is TGTGCCACCAGCATGGAGGGGTACAGGGGGTGGACTGAAGCTTTCTTT. This translates into CATSMEGYRGWTEAFF. The rearrangement links TRBV15 to TRBJ1-1; 8 bases line up with TRBD1. The V gene end was trimmed by 4 bases and the J gene end by 5 bases; junction bases not matched to a gene: 12. Looked up from germline, CDR1 is LNHNV and CDR2 is YYDKDF (reference sequence). This CDR3 comprises 16 residues.

V usage is TRBV29-1 and J usage is TRBJ2-5, with 9 nucleotides matching TRBD2. Germline lookup yields CDR1 SQVTM and CDR2 ANQGSEA. V lost 4 bases, J lost 9 bases, and 15 bases stayed unmatched. The CDR3 runs 15 residues. The CDR3 sequence is CSVGPSGAGSVSQYF. The CDR3 nucleotides are TGCAGCGTTGGGCCTAGCGGGGCCGGCTCCGTCTCCCAGTACTTC.

The chain couples TRBV5-6 to TRBJ1-3; D remains ambiguous. CDR1 and CDR2 (germline): SGHDT, YYEEEE. Deletions cut 2 bases from V and 3 bases from J, with 12 bases between. The CDR3 sequence is 15 residues long. CDR3 DNA: TGTGCCAGCAGCTTCGCCCCTGGGAGTGGAAACACCATATATTTT. This translates into CASSFAPGSGNTIYF.

The V and J genes are TRBV3-1 (or the pseudogene TRBV3-2) and TRBJ1-2, with D hard to call. Germline CDR1 is LGHDT and CDR2 is YNNKEL (reference sequence). The CDR3 sequence is 13 residues long. With 5 bases removed from V and 8 bases from J, the gap between germline ends came to 15 bases. The CDR3 sequence: CASSYRPGRGYTF. CDR3 bases: TGTGCCAGCAGCTATCGACCGGGAAGAGGCTACACCTTC.

The rearrangement links TRBV18 to TRBJ1-2, with D perhaps TRBD1 (6 bases). Germline V gene data show CDR1 as KGHSH and CDR2 as LQKENI. Trimming cost V 2 bases and J 8 bases, with 18 bases left between them. This CDR3 is 15 amino acids long. Here the CDR3 DNA reads TGTGCCAGCTCACCATACCCGGGCGAAGGGGGAGGCTACACCTTC. Amino acids: CASSPYPGEGGGYTF.

This clone turned up a few times. The chain employs TRBV28 and TRBJ1-2; no firm D call. CDR1 MDHEN and CDR2 SYDVKM come from the germline V gene. Trimming removed 5 bases from V and 6 bases from J, with 13 bases in between. The CDR3 is 13 amino acids. The CDR3 spells CASSILGRDGYTF. Written as DNA, the CDR3 is TGTGCCAGCAGTATCCTAGGGAGAGATGGCTACACCTTC.

The chain combines TRBV3-1 (or the pseudogene TRBV3-2) with TRBJ2-7, with a weak D call TRBD2 (5 bases). The CDR3 is made up of 17 amino acids. Germline CDR1 reads LGHDT; CDR2 reads YNNKEL (reference sequence). Trimming left V 0 bases short and J 4 bases short, with 19 bases between. Here the CDR3 DNA reads TGTGCCAGCAGCCAAGATCTAGCCAGGCCCGAGAGGTACGAGCAGTACTTC. Residues: CASSQDLARPERYEQYF.

This clone occurred a few times. This chain connects TRBV5-4 to TRBJ1-1; 9 nucleotides align to TRBD1. Germline values: CDR1 SGHNT, CDR2 YYREEE (reference sequence). CDR3 length: 16 amino acids. J lost 0 bases, V lost 4 bases, and 7 bases had no gene match. The CDR3 DNA reads as TGTGCCAGCAGCACAGGGGGCTGGCTAGTGAACACTGAAGCTTTCTTT. Its translation: CASSTGGWLVNTEAFF.

This rearrangement joins TRBV19 to TRBJ1-2; D is ambiguous. V shed 9 bases and J shed 5 bases, with 13 bases lying between them. Germline CDR1 reads LNHDA; CDR2 reads SQIVND (reference sequence). The CDR3 consists of 12 residues. In DNA form, the CDR3 reads TGTGCCAGCCGGGAGGTCCGATATGGCTACACCTTC. This sequence encodes CASREVRYGYTF. The full variable domain, in which reference TRBV19 and TRBJ1-2 provide the parts outside the CDR3, is DGGITQSPKYLFRKEGQNVTLSCEQNLNHDAMYWYRQDPGQGLRLIYYSQIVNDFQKGDIAEGYSVSREKKESFPLTVTSAQKNPTAFYLCASREVRYGYTFGSGTRLTVV.

The V and J genes are TRBV24-1 and TRBJ1-2; 8 bases match TRBD1. With V trimmed by 6 bases and J by 1 base, 6 bases remained unmatched. The CDR3 has 15 residues. The germline V gene encodes CDR1 KGHDR and CDR2 SFDVKD. The CDR3 coding sequence is TGTGCCACCAGTACAGGGGACAGGAGTAACTATGGCTACACCTTC. Translated: CATSTGDRSNYGYTF.

The V call is TRBV29-1, the J call TRBJ2-3; the D is unclear. Germline lookup yields CDR1 SQVTM and CDR2 ANQGSEA. The CDR3 loop spans 16 amino acids. V lost 0 bases and J lost 6, with 19 bases in between. The CDR3 reads CSVEDRLTTQSDTQYF. The CDR3 DNA reads TGCAGCGTTGAAGACAGACTCACCACCCAATCCGATACGCAGTATTTT.

There are a few counts of this clone. V usage is TRBV30 and J usage is TRBJ2-2, with D perhaps TRBD1 (5 bases). V was clipped by 2 bases and J by 3 bases, with 10 bases between them. The CDR3 totals 14 residues. The V gene's germline CDR1 is GTSNPN and CDR2 SVGIG (reference sequence). The CDR3 DNA reads TGTGCCTGGAGTTTTAGGGGTTACACCGGGGAGCTGTTTTTT. This codes for CAWSFRGYTGELFF.

The CDR3 coding sequence is TGTGCCAGCAGCCCTTGGACTAGCGGGGGAGACGAGCAGTACTTC. Protein product: CASSPWTSGGDEQYF. This chain links TRBV7-8 with TRBJ2-7; 13 bases agree with TRBD2. This CDR3 is built from 15 residues. V trimming: 5 bases; J trimming: 5 bases; junction bases outside the gene matches: 6. The germline V gene has CDR1 SGHVS and CDR2 FQNEAQ.